The clone carrying this T cell receptor (beta chain) was seen more than once but under ten times. The junction had 3 bases not matched to a gene; V was cut back by 2 bases and J by 4 bases. CDR1 SGHNT and CDR2 YENEEA come from the germline V gene. The CDR3 length is 15 residues. Original analysis: Nucleated cell counts were estimated from reference gene primer amplification. Using immunoSEQ multiplex PCR, the repertoire was profiled, and TCRdb retains in-frame clones only, with some absent. Clone size and the V and J calls come from that table; the DNA yielded D and trimming. The sample lists 70,000 or so clones; around 74% were seen once. The record originates from a study of blood T cell repertoires in COVID-19.

V and J are TRBV11-3 and TRBJ1-3, with 9 bases lining up with TRBD1. This TCR derives from a man aged 60 to 75 with COVID-19, enrolled during active disease. The sample comprised peripheral blood. For the CDR3, the DNA is TGTGCCAGCAGCTTATGGACAGGGGACGGAAACACCATATATTTT. Residues: CASSLWTGDGNTIYF.